Listed below are T cell receptor beta chains from one sample, sequenced in a study of blood T cell repertoires in COVID-19. The assay was immunoSEQ multiplex PCR, and TCRdb's table has in-frame clones only and misses some. The profile shows 200,000 to 250,000 clones, more than 70% of them singletons. The sequenced sample was PBMCs or T cells enriched from blood (not recorded which). These receptors were taken from a woman in her forties with acute COVID-19. CDR3s include the opening cysteine and the closing phenylalanine or tryptophan. D genes are given only for firm matches. Clone size appears in some rows only: once, few, many, or a class for an expanded clone.

d_gene	v_gene	j_gene	abundance	CDR3nt	CDR3aa
TRBD2	TRBV3-1/TRBV3-2	TRBJ2-5	NA	TGTGCCAGCAGCCAAGGGCGGGGGAGTAGGGAGACCCAGTACTTC	CASSQGRGSRETQYF
TRBD1	TRBV25-1	TRBJ1-4	NA	TGTGCCAGCAGTGAACCCGGACAGGGTAATGAAAAACTGTTTTTT	CASSEPGQGNEKLFF
TRBD2	TRBV24-1	TRBJ2-1	NA	TGTGCCACCAGTGATAGGCTAGCGGGGGGCTATGAGCAGTTCTTC	CATSDRLAGGYEQFF
TRBD1	TRBV27	TRBJ1-2	NA	TGTGCCACCAGGGGGCCTGGCGGCTACACCTTC	CATRGPGGYTF
TRBD1	TRBV7-9	TRBJ2-2	NA	TGTGCCAGCAGCGGACAGGGACCCGGGGAGCTGTTTTTT	CASSGQGPGELFF
TRBD1	TRBV19	TRBJ2-2	NA	TGTGCCAGTAGTATTAGACAGGGGGCCACCGGGGAGCTGTTTTTT	CASSIRQGATGELFF
TRBD1	TRBV2	TRBJ2-1	few	TGTGCCAGCAGTGAAGATGGACAGGGTAGTTTTGGGTTCTTGTATGAGCAGTTCTTC	CASSEDGQGSFGFLYEQFF
TRBD2	TRBV9	TRBJ2-1	NA	TGTGCCAGCAGCGTAGGGGTACTAGCGGGGGGATCTGAGCAGTTCTTC	CASSVGVLAGGSEQFF
TRBD1	TRBV5-4	TRBJ1-1	NA	TGTGCCAGCAGCATACAGGGGGCACACACTGAAGCTTTCTTT	CASSIQGAHTEAFF
NA	TRBV28	TRBJ1-4	NA	TGTGCCAGCAACCTTCTGGGGGGACGGGGGGCTGAAAAACTGTTTTTT	CASNLLGGRGAEKLFF
TRBD1	TRBV11-2	TRBJ1-2	few	TGTGCCAGCTCCTCGATGGCGGGACAGGGGCATGGCTACACCTTC	CASSSMAGQGHGYTF
NA	TRBV10-3	TRBJ2-1	once	TGTGCCATCAGGGAGACTAGTGTAGTGGGTAATGAGCAGTTCTTC	CAIRETSVVGNEQFF
TRBD2	TRBV15	TRBJ2-7	NA	TGTGCCACCAGCGCTAGCGGGAGGCACCCCTACGAGCAGTACTTC	CATSASGRHPYEQYF
NA	TRBV4-2	TRBJ2-3	few	TGTGCCAGCAGCCAAGATTCGACGGACTCCACAGATACGCAGTATTTT	CASSQDSTDSTDTQYF
TRBD2	TRBV7-3	TRBJ2-3	NA	TGTGCCAGCAGCTTAGGGACTAGCGGGGGGGCCGCAGATACGCAGTATTTT	CASSLGTSGGAADTQYF
NA	TRBV28	TRBJ1-5	NA	TGTGCCAGCAAGCCGGACAGACTGGTCGGCAATCAGCCCCAGCATTTT	CASKPDRLVGNQPQHF
TRBD1	TRBV27	TRBJ1-2	NA	TGTGCCAGCAGTTTAGGGACAGGACTCTATGGCTACACCTTC	CASSLGTGLYGYTF
TRBD1	TRBV19	TRBJ1-2	NA	TGTGCCAGTAGTAGTGGAGGGGGCAACTATGGCTACACCTTC	CASSSGGGNYGYTF
TRBD2	TRBV6-5	TRBJ2-1	once	TGTGCCAGCAGTTATACGCGGACTAGCTACAATGAGCAGTTCTTC	CASSYTRTSYNEQFF
NA	TRBV7-8	TRBJ2-7	NA	TGTGCCAGCAGCTCCGGGGTAAAGCAGTACTTC	CASSSGVKQYF
TRBD1	TRBV5-1	TRBJ1-1	NA	TGCGCCAGCAGCCTGGGACAGGTGAACACTGAAGCTTTCTTT	CASSLGQVNTEAFF
NA	TRBV6-1	TRBJ1-2	many	TGTGCCAGCAGTGAGATAGTCTATGGCTACACCTTC	CASSEIVYGYTF
NA	TRBV3-1/TRBV3-2	TRBJ2-7	NA	TGTGCCAGCAGCCAGACCCGGGACACGTACGAGCAGTACTTC	CASSQTRDTYEQYF
TRBD1	TRBV4-1	TRBJ1-2	NA	TGCGCCAGCAGCCAAGGGACAGGGTTTGGCTACACCTTC	CASSQGTGFGYTF
NA	TRBV28	TRBJ2-7	NA	TGTGCCAGCAGTTTTGAGTCCTACGAGCAGTACTTC	CASSFESYEQYF
NA	TRBV15	TRBJ2-1	few	TGTGCCACCAGCAGAGTATACGGTAACAATGAGCAGTTCTTC	CATSRVYGNNEQFF
TRBD1	TRBV30	TRBJ1-1	NA	TGTGCCTGGAGAGAAGGACAGGTGAACACTGAAGCTTTCTTT	CAWREGQVNTEAFF
NA	TRBV19	TRBJ1-1	NA	TGTGCCAGTAGGGAAGCAGGGAGGACTGAAGCTTTCTTT	CASREAGRTEAFF
TRBD1	TRBV29-1	TRBJ2-4	few	TGCAGCGCCGGGGACAGGGGGCGCCCGAACATTCAGTACTTC	CSAGDRGRPNIQYF
TRBD1	TRBV27	TRBJ2-3	NA	TGTGCCAGCAATAAACAGGGGGTGGTTAGCACAGATACGCAGTATTTT	CASNKQGVVSTDTQYF
NA	TRBV6-4	TRBJ1-2	NA	TGTGCCAGCAGTGGACCCAGCGGGGGCTACACCTTC	CASSGPSGGYTF
NA	TRBV6-5	TRBJ1-1	few	TGTGCCAGCAGTTACTCGGGGAGGAACACTGAAGCTTTCTTT	CASSYSGRNTEAFF